This TCR beta chain was captured in a study of cytomegalovirus exposure and HLA in healthy donors. In the study overall: Earlier results showed approximately 110 million unique TCR beta sequences derived from approximately 170 million T cells. Study results and caveats: Later, an analysis found that common viral pathogens appeared to be linked with several of the most significant clusters. Rarity held for most TCR sequences, but there were some public TCRs that occurred in many donors. Productive status was seen about 87% or about 30% of the time for most TCR beta V segments in an earlier analysis.

Researchers ran the PCR with 60 Vbeta and 13 Jbeta primers. The protocol was immunoSEQ multiplex PCR, while the TCRdb copy is restricted to in-frame clones and leaves out a portion. Of about 130,000 clones detected, roughly 73% appear once; the ten largest clones hold 1.1%. Concerning this clone: The antigen is unknown.

V was clipped by 0 bases and J by 2 bases, with 10 bases between them. Germline V CDR1 and CDR2: GTSNPN, SVGIG (reference sequence). CDR3 length equals 14 residues. The sequence was collected from a male donor in good health and CMV-seronegative. The sequenced material came from PBMCs. The rearrangement joins TRBV30 to TRBJ1-2, with D possibly matching TRBD1 (6 bases). The CDR3 sequence: CAWSVTGTNYGYTF. The CDR3 region has the DNA TGTGCCTGGAGTGTAACAGGGACAAACTATGGCTACACCTTC.